The clone carrying this T cell receptor beta chain was recorded at least ten times. No antigen is known for it. This sample was taken from a study of T cells in Graves' hyperthyroidism and ophthalmopathy. At the level of the study: Peripheral blood sampling occurred at initial diagnosis, before any treatment. Study-wide results and caveats: Most thyroid clonotypes expanded above 0.001 were also detected in blood.

The germline V gene has CDR1 SGHRS and CDR2 YFSETQ. V was cut by 4 bases and J by 3 bases, with 14 bases left in between. The CDR3 has 15 residues. Uncontrolled infection, other autoimmune disease, pregnancy or lactation disqualified patients from enrolment. PBMCs were collected from a roughly 9.7 ml volume of fresh peripheral blood. There were TCR beta CDR3 regions amplified from RNA transcripts. When the TCR CDR3 underwent first-round RT-PCR, the HTBI primer set was used. TCRdb re-called the multiplex PCR reads through MiXCR, storing one row per CDR3 protein. The data contain about 410,000 distinct CDR3 sequences, 14% to 15% of them singletons.

The genes are TRBV5-1 and TRBJ2-4; D is possibly TRBD1 (6 bases). The sequence was collected from a man aged 18 to 29 with Graves' ophthalmopathy. The sample was blood. The CDR3 here is CASSPARQDKNIQYF. In DNA, the CDR3 is TGCGCCAGCAGCCCCGCGAGACAGGACAAAAACATTCAGTACTTC. Based on the CDR3 plus reference TRBV5-1 and TRBJ2-4, the full variable domain is KAGVTQTPRYLIKTRGQQVTLSCSPISGHRSVSWYQQTPGQGLQFLFEYFSETQRNKGNFPGRFSGRQFSNSRSEMNVSTLELGDSALYLCASSPARQDKNIQYFGAGTRLSVL.